This T cell receptor beta chain was captured in a study of human T cells and chemical hapten exposure. CDR3 size: 15 residues. V lost 1 base to trimming and J lost 3 bases, with 12 bases between them. Per germline, CDR1 SGHVS and CDR2 FNYEAQ. Documented time point: patch test 2, 6 weeks after DPC sensitization. Noted treatment: therapeutic diphenylcyclopropenone sensitization with weekly scalp DPC. Alopecia patients between 18 and 70 years old and suitable for DPC were used as donors. Study outcomes and limitations: In the PT1 data, expanded TCR counts showed a positive correlation with patch test score.

One entry per CDR3 protein, called by TCRdb with MiXCR from the RACE reads. The repertoire holds roughly 30,000 distinct CDR3 sequences, with 8% to 10% as singletons. In its sample, this clonotype was seen many times. The antigen remains undetermined. The chain recombines TRBV7-6 with TRBJ1-1; D is undetermined. This TCR was recovered from a man younger than 45 with alopecia areata. Some clones in this sample may be carry-over from other donors' samples. Sample: whole blood, taken in connection with sensitization to the hapten diphenylcyclopropenone (DPC). The CDR3 nucleotides are TGTGCCAGCAGCTTAGGGTGGGGTGCTGACACTGAAGCTTTCTTT. Amino acid sequence: CASSLGWGADTEAFF. Supplemented by reference TRBV7-6 and TRBJ1-1, the full variable domain reads GAGVSQSPRYKVTKRGQDVALRCDPISGHVSLYWYRQALGQGPEFLTYFNYEAQQDKSGLPNDRFSAERPEGSISTLTIQRTEQRDSAMYRCASSLGWGADTEAFFGQGTRLTVV.